This TCR beta chain emerged from a study of STAT5B mutations in CD4+ large granular lymphocyte leukemia. Points from the study as a whole: Without HLA matching, higher CD4+ than CD8+ T-LGLL clonality could reflect small sample size. CD4-sorted patient repertoires seemed more clonal than healthy CD4+ repertoires. Compared with healthy controls (2/35), patient top clones favored TRBV06 (8/27).

As to this clone: Its specificity is unknown.

Germline V gene lookup returns CDR1 SGHNT and CDR2 YYREEE (reference sequence). Losses at the gene ends were 0 bases for V and 9 bases for J; bases not matched to a gene: 11. CDR3 length: 16 residues. The assay was run at survey level. Clones were sequenced by immunoSEQ multiplex PCR, and TCRdb holds only the in-frame ones, with some missing. The repertoire holds about 38,000 clones, roughly 85% seen once, with 1% to 1.5% in the top ten. The sample consisted of CD4+ T cells from blood buffy coats. The clonotype was recovered from a human donor in good health. V usage is TRBV5-4 and J usage is TRBJ2-4; 8 nucleotides match TRBD1. The DNA of the CDR3 is TGTGCCAGCAGCTTGGGGCCGGGACAGGTGGGAGGCATTCAGTACTTC. It yields the protein CASSLGPGQVGGIQYF.